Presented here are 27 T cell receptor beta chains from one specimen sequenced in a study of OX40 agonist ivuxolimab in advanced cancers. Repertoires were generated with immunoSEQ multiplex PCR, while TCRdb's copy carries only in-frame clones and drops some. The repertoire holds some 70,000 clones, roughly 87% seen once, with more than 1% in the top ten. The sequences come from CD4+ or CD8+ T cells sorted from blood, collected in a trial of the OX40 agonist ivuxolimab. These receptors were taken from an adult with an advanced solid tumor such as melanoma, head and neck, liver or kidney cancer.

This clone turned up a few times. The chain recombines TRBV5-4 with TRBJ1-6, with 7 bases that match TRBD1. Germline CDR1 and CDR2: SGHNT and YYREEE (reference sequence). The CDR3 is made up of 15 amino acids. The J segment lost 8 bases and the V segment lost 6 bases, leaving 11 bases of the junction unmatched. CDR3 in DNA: TGTGCCAGCACCCTGGGAGGGGGCTTGTATTCACCCCTCCACTTT. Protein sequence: CASTLGGGLYSPLHF.

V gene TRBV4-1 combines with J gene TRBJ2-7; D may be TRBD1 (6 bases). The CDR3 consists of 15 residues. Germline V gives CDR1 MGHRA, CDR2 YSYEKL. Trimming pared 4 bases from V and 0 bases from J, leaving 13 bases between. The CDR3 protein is CASSRQAPSSYEQYF. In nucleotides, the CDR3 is TGCGCCAGCAGCCGACAGGCCCCGAGCTCCTACGAGCAGTACTTC.

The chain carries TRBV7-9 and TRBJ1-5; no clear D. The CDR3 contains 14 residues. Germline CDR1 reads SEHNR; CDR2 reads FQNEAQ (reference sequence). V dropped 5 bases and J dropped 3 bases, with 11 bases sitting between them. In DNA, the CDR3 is TGTGCCAGCAGCCTTCACGGGGACAATCAGCCCCAGCATTTT. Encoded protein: CASSLHGDNQPQHF.

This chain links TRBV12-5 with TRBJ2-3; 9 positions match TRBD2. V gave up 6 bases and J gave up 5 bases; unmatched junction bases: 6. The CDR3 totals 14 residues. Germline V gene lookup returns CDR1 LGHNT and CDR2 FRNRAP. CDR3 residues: CASGTSGGIDTQYF. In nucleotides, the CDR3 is TGTGCTAGTGGGACTAGCGGAGGGATAGATACGCAGTATTTT. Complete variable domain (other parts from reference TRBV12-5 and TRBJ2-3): DARVTQTPRHKVTEMGQEVTMRCQPILGHNTVFWYRQTMMQGLELLAYFRNRAPLDDSGMPKDRFSAEMPDATLATLKIQPSEPRDSAVYFCASGTSGGIDTQYFGPGTRLTVL.

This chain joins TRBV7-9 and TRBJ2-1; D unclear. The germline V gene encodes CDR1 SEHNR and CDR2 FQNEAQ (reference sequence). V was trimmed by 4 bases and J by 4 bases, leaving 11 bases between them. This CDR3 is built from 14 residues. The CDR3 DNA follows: TGTGCCAGCAGCTCCGGTCGCAGGTACAATGAGCAGTTCTTC. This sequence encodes CASSSGRRYNEQFF.

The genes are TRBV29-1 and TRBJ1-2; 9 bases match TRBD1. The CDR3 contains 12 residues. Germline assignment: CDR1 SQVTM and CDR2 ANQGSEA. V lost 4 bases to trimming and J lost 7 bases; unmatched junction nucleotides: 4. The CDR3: CSVGTGDLGYTF. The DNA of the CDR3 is TGCAGCGTTGGGACAGGGGATCTTGGCTACACCTTC.

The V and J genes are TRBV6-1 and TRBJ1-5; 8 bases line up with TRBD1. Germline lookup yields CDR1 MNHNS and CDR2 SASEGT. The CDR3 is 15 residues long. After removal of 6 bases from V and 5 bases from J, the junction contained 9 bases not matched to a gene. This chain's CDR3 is CASRPKQGEYQPQHF. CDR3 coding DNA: TGTGCCAGCAGACCAAAACAGGGGGAATATCAGCCCCAGCATTTT.

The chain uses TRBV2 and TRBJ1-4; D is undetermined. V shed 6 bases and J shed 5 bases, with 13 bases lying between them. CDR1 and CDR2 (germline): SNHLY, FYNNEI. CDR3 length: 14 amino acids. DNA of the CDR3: TGTGCCAGCAGCGGACTTGTTGGGAATGAAAAACTGTTTTTT. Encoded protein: CASSGLVGNEKLFF.

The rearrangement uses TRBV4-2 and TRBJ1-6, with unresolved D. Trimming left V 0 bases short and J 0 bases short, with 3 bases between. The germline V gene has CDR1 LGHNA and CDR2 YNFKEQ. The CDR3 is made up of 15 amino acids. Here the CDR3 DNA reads TGTGCCAGCAGCCAAGACACCTCCTATAATTCACCCCTCCACTTT. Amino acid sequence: CASSQDTSYNSPLHF.

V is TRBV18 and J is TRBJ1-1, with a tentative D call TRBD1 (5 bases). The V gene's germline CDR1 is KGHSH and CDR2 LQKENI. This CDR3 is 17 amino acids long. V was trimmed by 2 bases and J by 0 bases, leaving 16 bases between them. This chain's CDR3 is CASSPGWGAAMNTEAFF. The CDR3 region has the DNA TGTGCCAGCTCACCAGGATGGGGCGCTGCCATGAACACTGAAGCTTTCTTT.

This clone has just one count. The CDR3 DNA reads as TGCGCCAGCAGCCCACAGACTAGTCACCAAGAGACCCAGTACTTC. It codes for CASSPQTSHQETQYF. The chain joins TRBV5-1 to TRBJ2-5; D is perhaps TRBD2 (6 bases). There are 15 residues in the CDR3. V was shortened by 4 bases and J by 0 bases, with 13 bases between the two germline ends. Germline CDR1 and CDR2: SGHRS and YFSETQ. The entire variable domain, with the rest obtained from reference TRBV5-1 and TRBJ2-5, is as follows: KAGVTQTPRYLIKTRGQQVTLSCSPISGHRSVSWYQQTPGQGLQFLFEYFSETQRNKGNFPGRFSGRQFSNSRSEMNVSTLELGDSALYLCASSPQTSHQETQYFGPGTRLLVL.

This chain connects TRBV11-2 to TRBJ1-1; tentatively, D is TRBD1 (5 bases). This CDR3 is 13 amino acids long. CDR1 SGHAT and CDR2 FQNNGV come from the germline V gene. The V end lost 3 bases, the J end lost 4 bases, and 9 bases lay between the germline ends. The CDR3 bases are TGTGCCAGCAGCTTCAGGGAGAGCACTGAAGCTTTCTTT. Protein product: CASSFRESTEAFF.

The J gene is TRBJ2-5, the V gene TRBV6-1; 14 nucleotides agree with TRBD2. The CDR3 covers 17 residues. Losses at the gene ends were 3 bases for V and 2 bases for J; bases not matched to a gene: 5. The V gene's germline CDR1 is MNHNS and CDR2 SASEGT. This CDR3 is CASSDPRTSGGQETQYF. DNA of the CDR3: TGTGCCAGCAGTGACCCCCGGACTAGCGGGGGGCAAGAGACCCAGTACTTC.

In nucleotides, the CDR3 is TGTGCCTGGAGTCGGGGTGGAAGGGAGAACACTGAAGCTTTCTTT. It encodes CAWSRGGRENTEAFF. The chain uses TRBV30 and TRBJ1-1; D gene uncertain. Germline V CDR1 and CDR2: GTSNPN, SVGIG (reference sequence). The CDR3 runs 15 residues. V was cut by 2 bases and J by 1 base, with 14 bases left in between.

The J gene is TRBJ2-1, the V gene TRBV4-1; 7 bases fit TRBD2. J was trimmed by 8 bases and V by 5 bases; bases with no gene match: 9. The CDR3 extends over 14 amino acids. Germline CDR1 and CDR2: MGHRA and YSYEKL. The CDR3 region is CASSRTTSEHEQFF. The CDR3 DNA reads TGCGCCAGCAGCAGAACTACTAGCGAACATGAGCAGTTCTTC.

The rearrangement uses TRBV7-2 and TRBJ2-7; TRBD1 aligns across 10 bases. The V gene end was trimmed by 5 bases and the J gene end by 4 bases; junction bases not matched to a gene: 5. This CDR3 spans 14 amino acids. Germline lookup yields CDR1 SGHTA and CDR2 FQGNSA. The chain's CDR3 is CASSTGQGQYEQYF. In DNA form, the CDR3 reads TGTGCCAGCAGCACGGGACAGGGGCAGTACGAGCAGTACTTC.

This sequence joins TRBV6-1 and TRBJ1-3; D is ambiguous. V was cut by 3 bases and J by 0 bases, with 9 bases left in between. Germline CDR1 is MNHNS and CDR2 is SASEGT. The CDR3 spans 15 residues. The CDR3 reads CASSDGDSSGNTIYF. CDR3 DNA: TGTGCCAGCAGTGATGGGGATAGCTCTGGAAACACCATATATTTT.

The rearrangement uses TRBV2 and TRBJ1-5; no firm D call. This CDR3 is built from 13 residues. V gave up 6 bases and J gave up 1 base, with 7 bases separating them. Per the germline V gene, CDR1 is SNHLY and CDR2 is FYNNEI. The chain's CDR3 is CASRYQSNQPQHF. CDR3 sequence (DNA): TGTGCCAGCAGGTATCAGAGCAATCAGCCCCAGCATTTT.

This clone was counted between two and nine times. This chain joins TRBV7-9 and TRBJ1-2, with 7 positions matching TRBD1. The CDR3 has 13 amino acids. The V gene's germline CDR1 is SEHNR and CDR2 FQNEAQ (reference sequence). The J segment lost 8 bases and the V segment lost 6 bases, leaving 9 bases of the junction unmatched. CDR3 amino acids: CASSRDREGGYTF. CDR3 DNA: TGTGCCAGCAGTCGAGACAGGGAAGGCGGCTACACCTTC.

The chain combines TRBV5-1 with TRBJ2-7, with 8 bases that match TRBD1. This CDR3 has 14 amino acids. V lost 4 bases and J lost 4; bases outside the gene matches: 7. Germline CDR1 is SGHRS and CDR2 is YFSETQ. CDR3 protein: CASSRERQGYEQYF. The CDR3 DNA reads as TGCGCCAGCAGCCGGGAACGACAGGGGTACGAGCAGTACTTC.

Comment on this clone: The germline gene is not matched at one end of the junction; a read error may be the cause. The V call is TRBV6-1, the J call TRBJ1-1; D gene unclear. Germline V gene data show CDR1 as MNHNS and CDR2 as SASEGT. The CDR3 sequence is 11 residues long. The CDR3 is CASRENTEAFF. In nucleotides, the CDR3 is TGTGCCAGCCGTGAGAACACTGAAGCTTTCTTT.

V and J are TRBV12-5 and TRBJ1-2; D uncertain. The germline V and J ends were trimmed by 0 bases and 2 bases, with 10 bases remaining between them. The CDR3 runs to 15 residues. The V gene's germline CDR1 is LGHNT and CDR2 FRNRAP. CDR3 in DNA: TGTGCTAGTGGTTTGGTAGGCAGCCCGAACTATGGCTACACCTTC. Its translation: CASGLVGSPNYGYTF.

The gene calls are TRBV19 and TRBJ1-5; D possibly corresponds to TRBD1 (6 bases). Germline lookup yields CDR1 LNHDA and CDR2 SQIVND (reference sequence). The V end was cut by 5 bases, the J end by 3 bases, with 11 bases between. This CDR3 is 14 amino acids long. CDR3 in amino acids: CASSARGSNQPQHF. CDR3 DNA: TGTGCCAGTAGTGCCAGGGGATCCAATCAGCCCCAGCATTTT.

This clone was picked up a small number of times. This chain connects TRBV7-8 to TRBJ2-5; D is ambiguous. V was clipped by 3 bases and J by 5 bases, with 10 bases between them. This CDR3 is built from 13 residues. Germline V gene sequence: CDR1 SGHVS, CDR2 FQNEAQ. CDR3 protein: CASSLDRMETQYF. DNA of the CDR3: TGTGCCAGCAGCTTGGATAGGATGGAGACCCAGTACTTC.

The CDR3 here is CASRSVNTGELFF. As DNA, the CDR3 is TGTGCCAGCCGGTCCGTCAACACCGGGGAGCTGTTTTTT. This chain uses TRBV6-4 with TRBJ2-2; unclear D gene. This CDR3 spans 13 amino acids. Germline values: CDR1 MRHNA, CDR2 SNTAGT. Trimming left V 8 bases short and J 2 bases short, with 9 bases between.

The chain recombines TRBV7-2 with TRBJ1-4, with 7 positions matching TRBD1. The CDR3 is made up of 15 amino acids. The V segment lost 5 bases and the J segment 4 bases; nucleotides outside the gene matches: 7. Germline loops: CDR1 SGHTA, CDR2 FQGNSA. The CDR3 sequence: CASSRSTGVNEKLFF. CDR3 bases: TGTGCCAGCAGCCGATCTACAGGGGTTAATGAAAAACTGTTTTTT.

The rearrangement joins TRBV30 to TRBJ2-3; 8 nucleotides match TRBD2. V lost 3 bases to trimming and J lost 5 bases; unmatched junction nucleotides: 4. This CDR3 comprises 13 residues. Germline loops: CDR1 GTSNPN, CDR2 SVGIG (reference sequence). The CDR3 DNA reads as TGTGCCTGGAGAAGAGCGGGGGTAGATACGCAGTATTTT. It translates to CAWRRAGVDTQYF.